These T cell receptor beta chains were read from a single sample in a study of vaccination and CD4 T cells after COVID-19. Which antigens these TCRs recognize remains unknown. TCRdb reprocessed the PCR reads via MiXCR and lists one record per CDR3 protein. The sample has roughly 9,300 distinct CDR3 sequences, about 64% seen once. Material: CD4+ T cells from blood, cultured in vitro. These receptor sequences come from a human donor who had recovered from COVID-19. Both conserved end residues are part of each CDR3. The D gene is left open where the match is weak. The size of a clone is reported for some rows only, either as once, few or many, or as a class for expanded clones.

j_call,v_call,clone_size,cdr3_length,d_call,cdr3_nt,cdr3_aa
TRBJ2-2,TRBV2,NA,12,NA,TGTGCCAGCAGTATGTCCGCCGGGGAGCTGTTTTTT,CASSMSAGELFF
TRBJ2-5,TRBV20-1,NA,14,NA,TGCAGTGCAGGAAAGGGACAAATACAAGAGACCCAGTACTTC,CSAGKGQIQETQYF
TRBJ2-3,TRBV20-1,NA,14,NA,TGCAGTACCATGCGGGCGGGGACCACAGATACGCAGTATTTT,CSTMRAGTTDTQYF
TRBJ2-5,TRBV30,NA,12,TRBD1,TGTGCCTGGGGGGACAGGGGGGAGACCCAGTACTTC,CAWGDRGETQYF
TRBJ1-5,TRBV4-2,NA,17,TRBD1,TGTGCCAGCAGCCAAATATTGGGGACAGATAGCAATCAGCCCCAGCATTTT,CASSQILGTDSNQPQHF
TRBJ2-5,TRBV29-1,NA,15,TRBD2,TGCAGCGTTGTGATCAGCGGGAGAAAGTGGGAGACCCAGTACTTC,CSVVISGRKWETQYF
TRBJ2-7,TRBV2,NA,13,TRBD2,TGTGCCAGCAGCCGGGGGGGGGCCCACGAGCAGTACTTC,CASSRGGAHEQYF
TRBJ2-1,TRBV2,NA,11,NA,TGTGCCAGCTACCGAGGCGATGAGCAGTTCTTC,CASYRGDEQFF
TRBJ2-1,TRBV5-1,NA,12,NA,TGCGCCAGCAGCTTGAGCAGGGCTGAGCAGTTCTTC,CASSLSRAEQFF
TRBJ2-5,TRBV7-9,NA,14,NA,TGTGCCAGCAGATCGTCCGGGACACAAGAGACCCAGTACTTC,CASRSSGTQETQYF
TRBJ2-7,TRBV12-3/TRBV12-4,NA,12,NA,TGTGCCAGCAGTCCGGACGATACCAAGCCGTACTTC,CASSPDDTKPYF
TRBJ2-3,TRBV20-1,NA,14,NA,TGCAGTGCGACACAGGGTTTTAGCACAGATACGCAGTATTTT,CSATQGFSTDTQYF
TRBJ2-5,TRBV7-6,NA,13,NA,TGTGCCAGCAGCTTGGGGGAGGCCAGGACCCAGTACTTC,CASSLGEARTQYF
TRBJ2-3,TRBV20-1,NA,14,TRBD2,TGCAGTGCCAGGACTAGCGGGAGCACAGATACGCAGTATTTT,CSARTSGSTDTQYF
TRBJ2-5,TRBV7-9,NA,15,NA,TGTGCCAGCAGCTTAGGTCCGGGCAGTGGGGAGACCCAGTACTTC,CASSLGPGSGETQYF
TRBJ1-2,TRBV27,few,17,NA,TGTGCCAGCAGTCGGGGAGGAGACCCGAACAGGAACTATGGCTACACCTTC,CASSRGGDPNRNYGYTF
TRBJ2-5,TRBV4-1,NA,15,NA,TGCGCCAGCAGCCAAGAGGCTGTGCAGGGAGGGACCCAGTACTTC,CASSQEAVQGGTQYF
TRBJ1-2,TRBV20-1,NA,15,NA,TGCAGTGCTAGAGATGGACAGCTAGGGAGCTATGGCTACACCTTC,CSARDGQLGSYGYTF
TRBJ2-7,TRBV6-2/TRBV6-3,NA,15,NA,TGTGCCAGCAGTTACTCGACCCCTCCTTCCTACGAGCAGTACTTC,CASSYSTPPSYEQYF
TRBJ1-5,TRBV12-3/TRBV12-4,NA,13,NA,TGTGCCAGCAGTTTAGGGGTGGGGCAGCCCCAGCATTTT,CASSLGVGQPQHF
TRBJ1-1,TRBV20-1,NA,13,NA,TGCAGTGCTCCTGGGGCCGGACACACTGAAGCTTTCTTT,CSAPGAGHTEAFF
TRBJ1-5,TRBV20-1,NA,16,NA,TGCAGTGCTAGGGAATTGGGGTATCTTAGCAATCAGCCCCAGCATTTT,CSARELGYLSNQPQHF
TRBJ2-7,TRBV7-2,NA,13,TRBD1,TGTGCCAGCAGTTACGGGACAGGGGTAGAGCAGTACTTC,CASSYGTGVEQYF
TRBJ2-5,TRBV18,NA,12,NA,TGTGCCAGCTCACCCGTTCAAGAGACCCAGTACTTC,CASSPVQETQYF
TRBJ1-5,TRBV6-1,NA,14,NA,TGTGCCAGCAAGTTTCTAACAGCTAATCAGCCCCAGCATTTT,CASKFLTANQPQHF
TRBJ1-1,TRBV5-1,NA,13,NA,TGCGCCAGCAGCTTACGGGTGGACACTGAAGCTTTCTTT,CASSLRVDTEAFF
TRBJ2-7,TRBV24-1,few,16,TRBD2,TGTGCCACCAGTGATCCAGGGACTAGCGGGAGCGACGAGCAGTACTTC,CATSDPGTSGSDEQYF
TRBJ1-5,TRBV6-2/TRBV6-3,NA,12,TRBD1,TGTGCCAGCAGTGACAGGGGTCAGCCCCAGCATTTT,CASSDRGQPQHF
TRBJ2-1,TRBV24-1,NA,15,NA,TGTGCCACCAGTGAGGCGTTGGCCTCCTACAATGAGCAGTTCTTC,CATSEALASYNEQFF
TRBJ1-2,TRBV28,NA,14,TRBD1,TGTGCCAGCAGTGCAGGGACAGGGTCGGGAGGCTACACCTTC,CASSAGTGSGGYTF
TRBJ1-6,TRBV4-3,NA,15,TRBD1,TGCGCCAGCAGCCGGGAGGACAGGGGTAATTCACCCCTCCACTTT,CASSREDRGNSPLHF
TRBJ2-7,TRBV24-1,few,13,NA,TGTGCCACCAGTAGCGGACAGTCCTACGAGCAGTACTTC,CATSSGQSYEQYF